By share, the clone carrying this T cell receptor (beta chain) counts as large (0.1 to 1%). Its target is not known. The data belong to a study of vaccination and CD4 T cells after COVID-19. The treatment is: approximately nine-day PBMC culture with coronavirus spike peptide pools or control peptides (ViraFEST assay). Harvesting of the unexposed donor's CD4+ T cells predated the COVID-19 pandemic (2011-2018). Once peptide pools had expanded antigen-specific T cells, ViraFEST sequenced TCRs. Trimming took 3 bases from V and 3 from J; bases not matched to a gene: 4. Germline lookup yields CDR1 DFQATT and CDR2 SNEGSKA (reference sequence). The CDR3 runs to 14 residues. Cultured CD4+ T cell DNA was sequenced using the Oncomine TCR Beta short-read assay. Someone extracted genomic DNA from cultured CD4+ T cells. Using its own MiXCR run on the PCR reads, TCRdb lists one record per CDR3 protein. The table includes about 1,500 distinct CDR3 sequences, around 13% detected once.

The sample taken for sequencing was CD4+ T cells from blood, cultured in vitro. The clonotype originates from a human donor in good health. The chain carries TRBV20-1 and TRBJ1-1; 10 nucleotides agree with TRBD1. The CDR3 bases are TGCAGTGCTAGGGGACAGGGGTGGGACACTGAAGCTTTCTTT. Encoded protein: CSARGQGWDTEAFF.